These 9 T cell receptor beta chains share one sample of origin, sequenced in a study of blood T cells in healthy people across ages. The use of a sample-barcoded 5' primer and a J-beta primer mix characterized a second PCR of roughly 6 to 11 cycles. TCRdb itself ran the 5' RACE reads through MiXCR, one entry per CDR3 protein. The sample yields around 1,000,000 distinct CDR3 sequences, under 30% seen once. This sample also belongs to another study, concerning T cells of mothers and their children.

The specimen was blood. The receptors were gathered from a girl aged 2-15 years in good health.

The chain combines TRBV18 with TRBJ1-1, with D uncertain. The CDR3 has 14 amino acids. Germline CDR1 and CDR2: KGHSH and LQKENI. Between the trimmed V and J ends, which lost 3 bases and 7 bases, there was a span of 15 bases. CDR3 bases: TGTGCCAGCTCACCGGCTTCGGGAACCCATGAAGCTTTCTTT. Its protein is CASSPASGTHEAFF.

The table lists this clonotype with a few counts. The chain links TRBV7-3 to TRBJ1-4; D is unresolved. Trimming stripped 5 bases from V and 6 bases from J, with 7 bases between. CDR1 and CDR2 (germline): SGHTA, FQGTGA. The CDR3 runs 12 residues. The CDR3 sequence is CASSAGDEKLFF. The CDR3 bases are TGTGCCAGCAGCGCCGGGGATGAAAAACTGTTTTTT.

The gene calls are TRBV6-5 and TRBJ1-2; no clear D gene. Germline CDR1 MNHEY, CDR2 SVGAGI. This CDR3 is 14 amino acids long. V lost 10 bases to trimming and J lost 6 bases, with 21 bases between them. The CDR3 region is CATLPPGRKNGYTF. In DNA, the CDR3 is TGTGCCACCCTACCCCCAGGTAGAAAGAATGGCTACACCTTC.

CDR3 sequence (DNA): TGTGCCAGCAGTTCGGGGAGGGGGCAGTTCACTGAAGCTTTCTTT. This translates into CASSSGRGQFTEAFF. The gene calls are TRBV6-2 or TRBV6-3 and TRBJ1-1; 7 bases are shared with TRBD1. V was clipped by 4 bases and J by 4 bases; unmatched bases: 9. This CDR3 region has 15 residues. Per the germline V gene, CDR1 is MNHEY and CDR2 is SVGEGT.

The table lists this clonotype with a few counts. V gene TRBV9 combines with J gene TRBJ2-2; D remains unclear. V lost 0 bases, J lost 6 bases, and 12 bases lay in between. This CDR3 region has 15 residues. Germline CDR1 is SGDLS and CDR2 is YYNGEE. This chain's CDR3 is CASSVDNNMAGELFF. The DNA of the CDR3 is TGTGCCAGCAGCGTAGATAACAATATGGCCGGGGAGCTGTTTTTT.

This clonotype was seen more than once but under ten times. The chain joins TRBV6-2 or TRBV6-3 to TRBJ2-7; TRBD1 aligns across 7 bases. V lost 1 base, J lost 4 bases, and 10 bases stayed unmatched. The CDR3 has 16 residues. Germline loops: CDR1 MNHEY, CDR2 SVGEGT. The CDR3 DNA follows: TGTGCCAGCAGTTACTACAGGGGATATAATGATTACGAGCAGTACTTC. Translating gives CASSYYRGYNDYEQYF.

The V call is TRBV5-6, the J call TRBJ2-5, with D possibly matching TRBD1 (6 bases). Germline V gives CDR1 SGHDT, CDR2 YYEEEE. CDR3 length: 14 amino acids. V lost 4 bases and J lost 5, with 15 bases in between. The CDR3 sequence: CASSLSTGIETQYF. The CDR3 coding sequence is TGTGCCAGCAGCCTTTCTACAGGGATCGAGACCCAGTACTTC.

V usage is TRBV6-2 or TRBV6-3 and J usage is TRBJ2-4, with TRBD2 matching over 7 bases. Per the germline V gene, CDR1 is MNHEY and CDR2 is SVGEGT. The CDR3 runs 17 residues. The V and J ends lost 6 bases and 0 bases, in that order; junction bases with no gene match: 11. The CDR3 DNA sequence: TGTGCCAGCAGCCCGATGATGGCGGGGGTAGCCAAAAACATTCAGTACTTC. Amino acid sequence: CASSPMMAGVAKNIQYF.

V is TRBV28 and J is TRBJ2-5; 9 bases fit TRBD2. This CDR3 contains 12 residues. Trimming at V came to 7 bases and at J to 11 bases, leaving 8 bases not matched to a gene. Germline lookup yields CDR1 MDHEN and CDR2 SYDVKM. CDR3 in amino acids: CASNSGRIPQYF. For the CDR3, the DNA is TGTGCCAGCAATAGCGGGAGAATCCCGCAGTACTTC.